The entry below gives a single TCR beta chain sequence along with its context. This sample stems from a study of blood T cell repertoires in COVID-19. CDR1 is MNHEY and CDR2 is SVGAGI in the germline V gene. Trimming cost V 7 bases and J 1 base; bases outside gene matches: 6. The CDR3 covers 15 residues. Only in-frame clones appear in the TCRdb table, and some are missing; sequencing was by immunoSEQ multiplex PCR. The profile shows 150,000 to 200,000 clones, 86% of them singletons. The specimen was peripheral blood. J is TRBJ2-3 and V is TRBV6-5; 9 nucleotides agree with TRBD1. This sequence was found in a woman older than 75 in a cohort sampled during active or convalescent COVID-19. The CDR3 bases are TGTGCCAGCACGTTCACAGGGGGCGGCACAGATACGCAGTATTTT. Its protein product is CASTFTGGGTDTQYF.